Listed here are 4 T cell receptor beta chains from one sample, sequenced in a study of blood T cell repertoires in COVID-19. Clones were read by immunoSEQ multiplex PCR, and TCRdb kept only the in-frame ones, dropping some. Of 150,000 to 200,000 clones listed, around four fifths are singletons. Sequenced input: peripheral blood. The receptors derive from a human donor in a cohort sampled during active COVID-19.

This chain joins TRBV7-8 and TRBJ1-4; tentative D call: TRBD1 (6 bases). With 7 bases removed from V and 0 bases from J, the gap between germline ends came to 18 bases. The CDR3 runs to 17 residues. Per germline, CDR1 SGHVS and CDR2 FQNEAQ. CDR3 in DNA: TGTGCCAGCAAATCCCAGGGGCGTGCTGCAACTAATGAAAAACTGTTTTTT. Protein: CASKSQGRAATNEKLFF.

This chain joins TRBV24-1 and TRBJ2-2, with a weak D call TRBD1 (6 bases). The CDR3 is 13 residues long. Germline CDR1 and CDR2: KGHDR and SFDVKD. The V end lost 7 bases, the J end lost 10 bases, and 15 bases lay between the germline ends. CDR3 coding DNA: TGTGCCACCAGCAGGGGATCGGGCGAGGAGCTGTTTTTT. Translation: CATSRGSGEELFF.

The genes are TRBV12-3 or TRBV12-4 and TRBJ1-5, with D perhaps matching TRBD1 (5 bases). The V gene lost 2 bases and the J gene lost 5 bases, with 7 bases spanning the gap. This CDR3 contains 13 residues. The CDR3 loop reads CASSLSGYQPQHF. The CDR3 DNA reads TGTGCCAGCAGTTTATCAGGGTATCAGCCCCAGCATTTT.

The CDR3 here is CASSPADFTYEQYF. As DNA, the CDR3 is TGTGCCAGCAGCCCCGCGGACTTCACCTACGAGCAGTACTTC. The V gene is TRBV9, the J gene TRBJ2-7, with D possibly being TRBD2 (5 bases). The CDR3 is 14 amino acids. CDR1 is SGDLS, CDR2 YYNGEE, per germline. Trimming stripped 4 bases from V and 2 bases from J, with 13 bases between.